This record looks at one T cell receptor beta chain sequence and its context. The CDR3 covers 20 residues. Germline CDR1 and CDR2: MNHNY and SVGAGI (reference sequence). V lost 5 bases and J lost 4; bases outside the gene matches: 22. This sample was taken from a study of blood T cell repertoires in COVID-19. Across the whole study: The origin of the acute and convalescent COVID-19 samples was the United States, Italy and Spain. Sources were T cells, B-cell-depleted T cells, or PBMCs; the material itself was cDNA or gDNA.

Some clones are missing from TCRdb's copy, which holds only in-frame ones; the method was immunoSEQ multiplex PCR. The sample consists of over 50,000 clones, around nine tenths of them appearing once. The receptor's source is a human donor in a cohort sampled during active COVID-19. Sequencing input: peripheral blood. This chain joins TRBV6-6 and TRBJ1-3, with 8 bases that match TRBD1. The CDR3 sequence: CASSPRGGQGGVNLGNTIYF. In DNA, the CDR3 is TGTGCCAGCAGTCCCCGAGGCGGACAGGGAGGGGTAAATCTCGGAAACACCATATATTTT.